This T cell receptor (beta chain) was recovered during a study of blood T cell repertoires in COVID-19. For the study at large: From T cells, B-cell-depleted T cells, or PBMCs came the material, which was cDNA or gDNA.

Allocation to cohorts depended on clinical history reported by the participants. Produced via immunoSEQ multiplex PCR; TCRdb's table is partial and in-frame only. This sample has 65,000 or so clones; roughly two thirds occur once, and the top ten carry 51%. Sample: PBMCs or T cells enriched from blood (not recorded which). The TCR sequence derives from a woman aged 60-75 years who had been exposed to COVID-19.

The CDR3, as DNA: TGTGCCAGTAGCCCGGGACAGATCTATGGCTACACCTTC. Its translation: CASSPGQIYGYTF. The V gene is TRBV19, the J gene TRBJ1-2; 7 bases are a match to TRBD1. After removal of 6 bases from V and 4 bases from J, the junction contained 5 bases not matched to a gene. CDR1 is LNHDA and CDR2 is SQIVND in the germline V gene (reference sequence). This CDR3 contains 13 residues.